These 5 T cell receptor beta chains were all obtained from the same sample, sequenced in a study of TIL therapy for anti-PD-1-resistant metastatic lung cancer. This was the immunoSEQ v3 assay. Assay: immunoSEQ multiplex PCR; the TCRdb copy retains only in-frame clones and omits some. This sample has tens of thousands of clones, with 74% found just once. Time point defined: pre-treatment sample, taken before nivolumab and TIL therapy. The specimen comprised blood, sampled at baseline. All receptors derive from a woman between 30 and 80 years old with non-small cell lung cancer.

V and J are TRBV5-5 and TRBJ1-2; a possible D gene is TRBD1 (5 bases). CDR1 is SGHKS and CDR2 is YYEKEE in the germline V gene (reference sequence). This CDR3 comprises 13 residues. Trimming removed 5 bases from V and 2 bases from J, with 10 bases in between. CDR3 nucleotides: TGTGCCAGCAGACCCGACAGCAACTATGGCTACACCTTC. Translated: CASRPDSNYGYTF.

The chain has TRBV7-6 and TRBJ2-7, with D tentatively TRBD1 (6 bases). CDR3 size: 15 residues. Deletions cut 5 bases from V and 2 bases from J, with 16 bases between. Germline V CDR1 and CDR2: SGHVS, FNYEAQ. The DNA of the CDR3 is TGTGCCAGCAGCCCCGGGACATACTCAACCTACGAGCAGTACTTC. This encodes CASSPGTYSTYEQYF.

The CDR3 coding sequence is TGTGCCAGCAGTTTATACGGGGGGGGATACGAGCAGTACTTC. It translates to CASSLYGGGYEQYF. The gene calls are TRBV27 and TRBJ2-7; TRBD2 agrees at 8 bases. Trimming cost V 1 base and J 4 bases; bases outside gene matches: 3. The germline V gene has CDR1 MNHEY and CDR2 SMNVEV (reference sequence). The CDR3 has 14 amino acids.

This chain connects TRBV5-6 to TRBJ2-2, with D possibly matching TRBD1 (6 bases). The germline V and J ends were trimmed by 5 bases and 5 bases, with 16 bases remaining between them. Germline CDR1 is SGHDT and CDR2 is YYEEEE. The CDR3 is made up of 15 amino acids. CDR3 bases: TGTGCCAGCAGAAGGGGGTCTACGTTTACCGGGGAGCTGTTTTTT. Its protein is CASRRGSTFTGELFF.

As DNA, the CDR3 is TGTGCCAGCAGTGAAGCGGGGCAGGGCCGTGGGGCTTTCTTT. Residues: CASSEAGQGRGAFF. J is TRBJ1-1 and V is TRBV6-1, with D perhaps TRBD1 (5 bases). The V end was cut by 0 bases, the J end by 11 bases, with 16 bases between. The CDR3 covers 14 residues. CDR1 and CDR2 from the germline V gene are MNHNS and SASEGT.